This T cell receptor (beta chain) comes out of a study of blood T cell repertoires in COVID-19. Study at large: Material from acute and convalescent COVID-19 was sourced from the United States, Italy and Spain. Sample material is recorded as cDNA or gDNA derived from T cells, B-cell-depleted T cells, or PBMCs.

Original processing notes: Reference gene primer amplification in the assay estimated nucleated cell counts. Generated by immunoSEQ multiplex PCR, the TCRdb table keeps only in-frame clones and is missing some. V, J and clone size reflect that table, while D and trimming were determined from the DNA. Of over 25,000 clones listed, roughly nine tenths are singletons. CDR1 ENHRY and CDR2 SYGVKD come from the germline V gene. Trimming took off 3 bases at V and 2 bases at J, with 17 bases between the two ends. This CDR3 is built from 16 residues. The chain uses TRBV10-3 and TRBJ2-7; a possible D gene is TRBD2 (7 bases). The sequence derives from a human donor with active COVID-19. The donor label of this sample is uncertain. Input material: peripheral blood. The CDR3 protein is CAISDVSRGATYEQYF. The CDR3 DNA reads TGTGCCATCAGTGATGTTTCCCGGGGGGCGACCTACGAGCAGTACTTC.